This entry concerns a single T cell receptor beta chain. Its target is unknown. Sequencing of DNA taken from cultured CD4+ T cells relied on the Oncomine TCR Beta short-read assay. The template was genomic DNA from cultured CD4+ T cells. Via MiXCR, TCRdb re-called the PCR reads, giving one row per CDR3 protein. The sample has about 2,800 distinct CDR3 sequences; 84% are singletons. The source of the sample is a study of vaccination and CD4 T cells after COVID-19. Study-wide background: Nasal swab PCR detected SARS-CoV-2 in convalescent patients; under 10 had mild disease, one severe. In the convalescent cohort, there were six males and four females, two of them Hispanic.

The treatment denotes: approximately nine-day PBMC culture with coronavirus spike peptide pools or control peptides (ViraFEST assay). ViraFEST enlarged antigen-specific T cell populations with peptide pools and afterwards sequenced TCRs. The CDR3 consists of 15 residues. Germline CDR1 reads DFQATT; CDR2 reads SNEGSKA (reference sequence). After removal of 6 bases from V and 2 bases from J, the junction contained 11 bases not matched to a gene. The rearrangement links TRBV20-1 to TRBJ2-5, with 8 bases matching TRBD2. This TCR derives from a human donor who had recovered from COVID-19. Source material: CD4+ T cells from blood, cultured in vitro. CDR3 sequence reads: CSASPGGGPQETQYF. CDR3 sequence (DNA): TGCAGTGCCTCCCCCGGGGGGGGCCCTCAAGAGACCCAGTACTTC.